These T cell receptor beta chains were read from a single sample in a study of blood T cell repertoires in COVID-19. The table came from immunoSEQ multiplex PCR; TCRdb's copy has only in-frame clones and leaves some out. The sample contains roughly 300,000 clones, approximately 85% of which appear only once. Sequencing used peripheral blood. Source of these receptors: a woman aged 45-60 years with acute or convalescent COVID-19. Both conserved end residues are part of each CDR3.

CASSAIQRGMGEAFF	TRBV9	TRBJ1-1
CAISEFDPGGAYEQYF	TRBV10-3	TRBJ2-7
CASSSQGTNYGYTF	TRBV6-6	TRBJ1-2
CASRYLAGGTDEQYF	TRBV5-1	TRBJ2-7
CASSPGLAAVNTGELFF	TRBV5-6	TRBJ2-2
CASSLARAGNEKLFF	TRBV7-2	TRBJ1-4
CASSLAWGSGSSYEQYF	TRBV7-9	TRBJ2-7
CASSYSGTSWRNEQFF	TRBV6-5	TRBJ2-1
CASSPGRSSYEQYF	TRBV18	TRBJ2-7
CASSFRALAGEFDTQYF	TRBV7-9	TRBJ2-3
CASSLGDIYEQYF	TRBV28	TRBJ2-7
CSASLGLATYEQYF	TRBV20-1	TRBJ2-7
CASSSDRDYEQYF	TRBV19	TRBJ2-7
CASSWGGTDTQYF	TRBV28	TRBJ2-3
CASGDRGNNQPQHF	TRBV19	TRBJ1-5
CASSPDRWRVDEQFF	TRBV7-9	TRBJ2-1